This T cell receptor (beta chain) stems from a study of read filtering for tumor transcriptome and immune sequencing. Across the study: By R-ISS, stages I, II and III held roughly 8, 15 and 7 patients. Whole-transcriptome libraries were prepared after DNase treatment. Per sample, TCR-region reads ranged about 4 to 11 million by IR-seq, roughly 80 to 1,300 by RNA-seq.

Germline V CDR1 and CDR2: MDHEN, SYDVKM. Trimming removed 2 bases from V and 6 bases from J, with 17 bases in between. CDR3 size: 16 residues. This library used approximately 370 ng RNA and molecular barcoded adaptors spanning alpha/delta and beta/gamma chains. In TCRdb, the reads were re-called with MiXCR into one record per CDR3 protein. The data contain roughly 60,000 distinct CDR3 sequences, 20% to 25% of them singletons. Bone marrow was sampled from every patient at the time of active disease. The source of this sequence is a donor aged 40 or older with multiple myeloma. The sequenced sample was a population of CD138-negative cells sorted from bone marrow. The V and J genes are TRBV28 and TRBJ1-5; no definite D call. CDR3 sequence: CASSLGSIGPAQPQHF. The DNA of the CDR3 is TGTGCCAGCAGTTTAGGATCCATCGGACCGGCTCAGCCCCAGCATTTT.